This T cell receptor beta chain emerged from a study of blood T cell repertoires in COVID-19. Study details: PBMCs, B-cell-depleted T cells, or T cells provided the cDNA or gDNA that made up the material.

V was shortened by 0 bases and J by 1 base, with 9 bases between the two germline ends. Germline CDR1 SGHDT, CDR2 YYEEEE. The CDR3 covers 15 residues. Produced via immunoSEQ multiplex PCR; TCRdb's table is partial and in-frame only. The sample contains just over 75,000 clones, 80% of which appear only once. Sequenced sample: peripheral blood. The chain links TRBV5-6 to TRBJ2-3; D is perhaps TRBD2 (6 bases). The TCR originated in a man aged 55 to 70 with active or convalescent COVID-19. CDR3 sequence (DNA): TGTGCCAGCAGCTTGGTGGGACTGGGCACAGATACGCAGTATTTT. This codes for CASSLVGLGTDTQYF.